The rows below give T cell receptor beta chains drawn from one sample of a study of blood T cell repertoires in COVID-19. This table comes from immunoSEQ multiplex PCR, and its TCRdb copy is limited to in-frame clones, with some not included. The sample has 65,000 to 80,000 clones; roughly four fifths are singletons. Sequencing was performed on peripheral blood. Every receptor here comes from a human donor in a cohort sampled during active COVID-19. The CDR3 runs from the conserved cysteine through the conserved F or W. The order of the fields is clone size, V gene, J gene, D gene, CDR3 protein, CDR3 DNA. D genes are given only for firm matches. A clone size is listed for some rows: how often the clone was seen (once, few, many), or a class if it is expanded.

few,TRBV7-6,TRBJ2-3,TRBD2,CASSFGGGAEDTQYF,TGTGCCAGCAGCTTCGGCGGGGGGGCCGAAGATACGCAGTATTTT
NA,TRBV7-9,TRBJ2-5,NA,CASSLVGLQETQYF,TGTGCCAGCAGCTTAGTGGGGCTACAAGAGACCCAGTACTTC
many,TRBV30,TRBJ1-5,NA,CASRSPHPNQPQHF,TGTGCCTCACGTTCCCCACACCCTAATCAGCCCCAGCATTTT
NA,TRBV7-9,TRBJ2-1,NA,CASSLASSRYKQFF,TGTGCCAGCAGCTTAGCGTCGAGCAGGTACAAGCAGTTCTTC
NA,TRBV2,TRBJ1-5,TRBD1,CASSGTGTDIDSNQPQHF,TGTGCCAGCAGTGGTACCGGGACAGACATCGATAGCAATCAGCCCCAGCATTTT
NA,TRBV4-1,TRBJ2-3,NA,CASSQSWGEASTDTQYF,TGCGCCAGCAGCCAATCCTGGGGCGAGGCTAGCACAGATACGCAGTATTTT
NA,TRBV7-9,TRBJ1-1,NA,CASNLGGNTEAFF,TGTGCCAGCAACCTCGGGGGTAACACTGAAGCTTTCTTT
NA,TRBV4-2,TRBJ1-5,TRBD1,CASRARLAGGGSQPQHF,TGTGCCAGCAGGGCGAGGTTGGCAGGGGGTGGGAGTCAGCCCCAGCATTTT
NA,TRBV6-5,TRBJ1-2,NA,CASTQPSGGYTF,TGTGCCAGCACCCAGCCTTCGGGTGGCTACACCTTC
NA,TRBV5-1,TRBJ2-5,TRBD1,CASSLDRGETQYF,TGCGCCAGCAGCCTCGACAGGGGGGAGACCCAGTACTTC
NA,TRBV20-1,TRBJ2-1,NA,CSASRDSTYNEQFF,TGCAGTGCTAGTCGGGACTCCACCTACAATGAGCAGTTCTTC
NA,TRBV29-1,TRBJ2-5,NA,CSVELRRETQYF,TGCAGCGTTGAACTACGGCGGGAGACCCAGTACTTC
NA,TRBV12-3/TRBV12-4,TRBJ1-2,NA,CAGKDTGGYTF,TGTGCCGGAAAGGACACGGGTGGCTACACCTTC
NA,TRBV4-2,TRBJ2-2,NA,CASSPGIRELFF,TGTGCCAGCAGCCCAGGAATCCGGGAGCTGTTTTTT
NA,TRBV7-2,TRBJ1-1,NA,CASSPSTGTEAFF,TGTGCCAGCAGCCCAAGTACCGGCACTGAAGCTTTCTTT
NA,TRBV19,TRBJ1-6,NA,CASRDKYNSPLHF,TGTGCCAGTCGGGACAAATATAATTCACCCCTCCACTTT
NA,TRBV7-2,TRBJ2-1,TRBD1,CASSLGRGPYNEQFF,TGTGCCAGCAGCTTAGGCAGGGGGCCGTACAATGAGCAGTTCTTC
NA,TRBV7-2,TRBJ2-1,TRBD2,CASSLLPLAGGTYNEQFF,TGTGCCAGCAGCCTCCTCCCTCTAGCGGGGGGAACTTACAATGAGCAGTTCTTC
NA,TRBV19,TRBJ1-1,NA,CASSITSPRETTEAFF,TGTGCCAGTAGTATCACCAGCCCCAGGGAAACGACTGAAGCTTTCTTT
NA,TRBV28,TRBJ2-2,TRBD2,CASSPRGGADTGELFF,TGTGCCAGCAGCCCACGCGGGGGGGCAGACACCGGGGAGCTGTTTTTT
NA,TRBV5-4,TRBJ1-6,NA,CASSFGPGHSSYNSPLHF,TGTGCCAGCAGCTTCGGCCCGGGACACAGCTCCTATAATTCACCCCTCCACTTT
NA,TRBV7-8,TRBJ2-3,NA,CASSLAPGRTDTQYF,TGTGCCAGCAGCTTAGCCCCAGGGCGCACAGATACGCAGTATTTT
NA,TRBV7-9,TRBJ1-5,NA,CASSLDEGSPQHF,TGTGCCAGCAGCTTAGATGAGGGCTCGCCCCAGCATTTT
NA,TRBV21-1,TRBJ2-7,NA,CASSKYPPDRTYEQYF,TGTGCCAGCAGCAAATACCCCCCGGACAGGACCTACGAGCAGTACTTC
few,TRBV5-1,TRBJ1-5,TRBD1,CASSPTGTSQPQHF,TGCGCCAGCAGCCCGACAGGGACTAGTCAGCCCCAGCATTTT
once,TRBV21-1,TRBJ2-1,NA,CASPKVRTGGDEQFF,TGTGCCAGCCCAAAAGTAAGGACAGGGGGCGATGAGCAGTTCTTC
NA,TRBV28,TRBJ1-4,NA,CASSDSRGPTNEKLFF,TGTGCCAGCAGTGACAGCAGGGGACCAACTAATGAAAAACTGTTTTTT
NA,TRBV18,TRBJ2-3,TRBD1,CASSPPFRQGGYDTQYF,TGTGCCAGCTCACCCCCTTTCCGACAGGGTGGTTATGATACGCAGTATTTT
once,TRBV29-1,TRBJ1-2,NA,CSVERGIYGYTF,TGCAGCGTTGAACGGGGGATCTATGGCTACACCTTC
few,TRBV7-3,TRBJ1-1,NA,CASSLNGPGQSNTEAFF,TGTGCCAGCAGCTTAAACGGCCCTGGGCAGTCGAACACTGAAGCTTTCTTT
NA,TRBV5-6,TRBJ1-2,TRBD1,CASTSTGTANGYTF,TGTGCCAGCACCTCGACCGGGACAGCTAATGGCTACACCTTC
NA,TRBV7-9,TRBJ2-5,TRBD2,CASSSGLAGGQETQYF,TGTGCCAGCAGCAGCGGACTAGCGGGGGGGCAGGAGACCCAGTACTTC
few,TRBV24-1,TRBJ2-6,TRBD1,CATSDPTGFTGANVLTF,TGTGCCACCAGTGACCCGACAGGGTTCACTGGGGCCAACGTCCTGACTTTC
NA,TRBV7-9,TRBJ1-1,NA,CAGTLTANTEAFF,TGTGCCGGGACGTTGACAGCGAACACTGAAGCTTTCTTT
NA,TRBV7-8,TRBJ2-5,NA,CASSLGREQETQYF,TGTGCCAGCAGCTTAGGCCGGGAACAAGAGACCCAGTACTTC
NA,TRBV10-1,TRBJ2-3,TRBD1,CASSGHGQDSTDTQYF,TGCGCCAGCAGTGGGCACGGACAGGATAGCACAGATACGCAGTATTTT
NA,TRBV6-6,TRBJ2-5,NA,CASSYVRGVGETQYF,TGTGCCAGCAGTTACGTCAGGGGGGTGGGGGAGACCCAGTACTTC